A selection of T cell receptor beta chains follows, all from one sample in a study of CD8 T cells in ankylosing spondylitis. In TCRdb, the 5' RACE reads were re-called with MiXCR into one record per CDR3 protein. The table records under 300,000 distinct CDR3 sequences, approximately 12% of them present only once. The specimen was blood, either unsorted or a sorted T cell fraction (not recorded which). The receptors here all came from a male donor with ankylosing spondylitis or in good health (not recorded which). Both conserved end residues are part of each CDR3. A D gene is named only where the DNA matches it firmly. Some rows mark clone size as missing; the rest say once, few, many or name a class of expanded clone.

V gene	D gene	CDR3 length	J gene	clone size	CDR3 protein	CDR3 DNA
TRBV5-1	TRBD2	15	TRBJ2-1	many	CASSLDGGRAGEQFF	TGCGCCAGCAGCTTGGATGGCGGGAGGGCCGGTGAGCAGTTCTTC
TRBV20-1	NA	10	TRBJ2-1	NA	CSALDNEQFF	TGCAGTGCCCTGGACAATGAGCAGTTCTTC
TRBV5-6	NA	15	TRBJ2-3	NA	CASSFWAGSTDTQYF	TGTGCCAGCAGCTTTTGGGCGGGTAGCACAGATACGCAGTATTTT
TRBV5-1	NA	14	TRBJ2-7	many	CASSLGLLPTEQYF	TGCGCCAGCAGCTTGGGACTACTTCCTACCGAGCAGTACTTC
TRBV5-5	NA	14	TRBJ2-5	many	CASSSRRGTKTQYF	TGTGCCAGCAGCTCCCGGCGTGGGACAAAGACCCAGTACTTC
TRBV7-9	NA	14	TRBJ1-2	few	CASSRLRLAYGYTF	TGTGCCAGCAGCCGTCTGAGGCTCGCATATGGCTACACCTTC
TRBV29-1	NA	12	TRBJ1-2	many	CSGGSLDYGYTF	TGCAGCGGGGGGAGTTTGGACTATGGCTACACCTTC
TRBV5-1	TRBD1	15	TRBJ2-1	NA	CASSRGTGNYNEQFF	TGCGCCAGCAGCCGGGGGACAGGGAACTACAATGAGCAGTTCTTC
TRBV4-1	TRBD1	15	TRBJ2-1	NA	CASSRFLTGGSEQFF	TGCGCCAGCAGCCGATTTTTGACAGGGGGCAGTGAGCAGTTCTTC
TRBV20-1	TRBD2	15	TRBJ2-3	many	CSARAYGRALGTQYF	TGCAGTGCTAGAGCTTACGGGAGGGCCCTTGGTACGCAGTATTTT
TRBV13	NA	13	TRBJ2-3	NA	CASSRGASDTQYF	TGTGCCAGCAGCCGGGGGGCATCAGATACGCAGTATTTT